This T cell receptor (beta chain) was recovered during a study of spatial heterogeneity in lung cancer. TCRdb independently ran MiXCR on the 5' RACE reads; one entry per CDR3 protein. The sample records 82,000 or so distinct CDR3 sequences, roughly 12% being singletons. This CDR3 has 14 amino acids. Per the germline V gene, CDR1 is LNHDA and CDR2 is SQIVND (reference sequence). Trimming took off 4 bases at V and 1 base at J, with 10 bases between the two ends. Study observations and caveats: Compared with follow-up, resection was when ubiquitous expanded tumor TCRs appeared in blood more.

Only a few counts were recorded for this clonotype. Its matching antigen is unknown. Time point given: sample taken at primary tumor resection. Whole RNA from tumor, nontumor lung or frozen PBMC was sequenced unsorted. The input for sequencing was PBMCs, taken at surgery. The sequence came from a male donor with early-stage non-small cell lung cancer. The chain couples TRBV19 to TRBJ2-5; D is possibly TRBD1 (5 bases). CDR3 coding DNA: TGTGCCAGTAGTACTGGGGCCCGCCAAGAGACCCAGTACTTC. Amino acids: CASSTGARQETQYF.